What follows describes a single T cell receptor beta chain. This CDR3 spans 20 amino acids. The V and J ends lost 6 bases and 0 bases, in that order; junction bases with no gene match: 22. Germline loops: CDR1 LNHDA, CDR2 SQIVND (reference sequence). Study processing details: Estimates of nucleated cell counts were drawn from the amplification of reference gene primers. The table came from immunoSEQ multiplex PCR; TCRdb's copy has only in-frame clones and leaves some out. D and trimming were read from the DNA, whereas the V and J calls and clone size are those reported in that table. The table records tens of thousands of clones, approximately 88% of them present only once. This sample was included in a study of blood T cell repertoires in COVID-19. At the level of the study: Spain, Italy and the United States supplied samples that represented acute and convalescent COVID-19. In each case, the material was cDNA or gDNA derived from T cells, B-cell-depleted T cells, or PBMCs.

V is TRBV19 and J is TRBJ1-1; TRBD1 matches at 7 bases. Sequences were obtained from peripheral blood. The receptor's source is a man aged 45 to 65 with acute or convalescent COVID-19. The CDR3 reads CASRGDRRGTHNDMNTEAFF. CDR3 nucleotide sequence: TGTGCCAGTAGAGGGGACAGACGAGGAACCCATAATGACATGAACACTGAAGCTTTCTTT.